This TCR beta chain was recovered during a study of siplizumab effects on memory and regulatory T cells. Study results and caveats: Alloreactive sequences tracing back to unstimulated CD4+ memory cells were significantly reduced by siplizumab.

Per sample, the assay covered approximately 91,000 TCR templates. Assay: immunoSEQ multiplex PCR; the TCRdb copy retains only in-frame clones and omits some. The sample consists of around 100,000 clones, about 91% of them appearing once. In regard to this clone: Its target is not known.

The sequence was collected from a human donor in good health. The sequenced sample was CD4+ T cells sorted from blood.

The CDR3 bases are TGTGCCAGCAGTTTGAGTGGCTCTGGAAACACCATATATTTT. Protein product: CASSLSGSGNTIYF. V is TRBV6-5 and J is TRBJ1-3; D ambiguous. There are 14 residues in the CDR3. V lost 4 bases to trimming and J lost 0 bases, with 7 bases between them. Germline loops: CDR1 MNHEY, CDR2 SVGAGI.